A single T cell receptor beta chain is shown here with its context. What it binds is unknown. Patients having Susac syndrome satisfied recently defined diagnostic criteria for definite or probable disease. The CDR3 has 14 amino acids. Germline CDR1 SGHDT, CDR2 YYEEEE. With 1 base removed from V and 3 bases from J, the gap between germline ends came to 8 bases. The RNA, about 0.45 to 1 ug, was put through reverse transcription using random hexamers. The TCR beta CDR3 was amplified by immunoSEQ multiplex PCR across 54 Vbeta, 13 Jbeta. MiXCR was run by TCRdb on the immunoSEQ multiplex PCR reads, yielding one entry per CDR3 protein. The data show roughly 200,000 distinct CDR3 sequences, roughly 94% seen once. This specimen belongs to a study of CD8 T cells in Susac syndrome. Findings and limits, study-wide: In Susac syndrome, the CD4+ T cell repertoires did not show clonal expansion.

This TCR was recovered from a human donor with Susac syndrome. The sample was CD4+ T cells from PBMCs. This chain links TRBV5-6 with TRBJ1-3; D is uncertain. CDR3 sequence reads: CASSLTVGGNTIYF. As DNA, the CDR3 is TGTGCCAGCAGCTTGACGGTGGGTGGAAACACCATATATTTT.